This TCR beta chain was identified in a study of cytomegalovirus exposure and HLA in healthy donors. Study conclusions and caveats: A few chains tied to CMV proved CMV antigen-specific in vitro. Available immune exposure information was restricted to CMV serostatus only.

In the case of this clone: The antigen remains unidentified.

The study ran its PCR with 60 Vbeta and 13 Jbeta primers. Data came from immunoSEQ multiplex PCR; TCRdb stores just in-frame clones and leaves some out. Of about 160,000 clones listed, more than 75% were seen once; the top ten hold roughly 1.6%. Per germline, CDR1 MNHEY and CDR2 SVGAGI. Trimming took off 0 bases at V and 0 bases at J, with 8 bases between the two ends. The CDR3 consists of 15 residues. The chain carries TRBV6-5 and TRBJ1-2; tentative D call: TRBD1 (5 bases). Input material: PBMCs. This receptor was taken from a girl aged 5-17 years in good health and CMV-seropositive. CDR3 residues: CASSYSAGPNYGYTF. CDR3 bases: TGTGCCAGCAGTTACTCCGCAGGGCCTAACTATGGCTACACCTTC.